This TCR beta chain was obtained from a study of Graves' ophthalmopathy and Graves' hyperthyroidism. Beta-chain TCR CDR3 regions were amplified from RNA transcripts. The authors performed first-round RT-PCR with HTBI primers and then a second-round multiplex PCR. TCRdb independently ran MiXCR on the multiplex PCR reads; one entry per CDR3 protein. The sample comprises 650,000 to 900,000 distinct CDR3 sequences, approximately 40% of which are singletons, and around 40% rests with the top ten. Symptoms, serum thyroxine and TRAb, thyroid ultrasound, and orbital computed tomography formed the diagnostic basis. General study results and limits: Blood also contained most of the expanded thyroid clonotypes above 0.001 frequency. Ophthalmopathy could be told apart from stable hyperthyroidism by a 13-signature model (about 90% sensitivity, around 79% specificity). The model predicted ophthalmopathy progression with about 70% sensitivity and around 72% specificity.

This clonotype turned up a few times. The antigen remains undetermined. Sequences were obtained from peripheral blood. The source is an adult man with Graves' ophthalmopathy.

DNA of the CDR3: TGCAGTGCCCTGCGTACAGATAGCAATCAGCCCCAGCATTTT. Translated, it gives CSALRTDSNQPQHF. The V call is TRBV20-1, the J call TRBJ1-5; D unresolved. CDR1 DFQATT and CDR2 SNEGSKA come from the germline V gene (reference sequence). The CDR3 covers 14 residues. V lost 6 bases, J lost 0 bases, and 12 bases lay in between.